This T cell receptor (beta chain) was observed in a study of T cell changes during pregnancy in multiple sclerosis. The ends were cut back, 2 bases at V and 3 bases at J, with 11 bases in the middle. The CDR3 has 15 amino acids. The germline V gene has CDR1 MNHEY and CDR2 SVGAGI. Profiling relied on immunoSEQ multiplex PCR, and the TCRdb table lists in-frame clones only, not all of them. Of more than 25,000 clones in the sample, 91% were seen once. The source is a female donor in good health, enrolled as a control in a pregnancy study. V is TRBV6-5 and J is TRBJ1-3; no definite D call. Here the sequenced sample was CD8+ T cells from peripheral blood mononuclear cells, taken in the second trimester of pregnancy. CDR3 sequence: CASSYGTSSGNTIYF. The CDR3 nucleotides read TGTGCCAGCAGTTACGGTACTAGTAGTGGAAACACCATATATTTT.